This TCR beta chain is from a study of human T cells and chemical hapten exposure. As to time point: patch test 2, 6 weeks after DPC sensitization. The treatment denotes: therapeutic diphenylcyclopropenone sensitization with weekly scalp DPC. From whole blood left unfractionated, total RNA was extracted. Unmatched junction bases numbered 12, after V lost 1 base and J lost 6 bases. Looked up from germline, CDR1 is SGHTA and CDR2 is FQGNSA. The CDR3 covers 18 residues. MiXCR, applied by TCRdb to the RACE reads, yields one record per CDR3 protein. The sample lists approximately 95,000 distinct CDR3 sequences, more than 9.5% occurring once.

The receptor's source is a woman in her thirties or forties with alopecia areata. Some clones in this sample may be carry-over from other donors' samples. Sequenced material: whole blood, taken in connection with sensitization to the hapten diphenylcyclopropenone (DPC). The chain has TRBV7-2 and TRBJ1-5, with 10 bases lining up with TRBD1. Here the CDR3 DNA reads TGTGCCAGCAGCTTAGATGGGACAGGGGCCGCTCAGAGTCAGCCCCAGCATTTT. This encodes CASSLDGTGAAQSQPQHF.